The source of this T cell receptor (beta chain) is a study of blood T cells in healthy people across ages. The V and J ends lost 4 bases and 6 bases respectively, with 7 bases between them. Germline-derived CDR1 and CDR2 are SQVTM and ANQGSEA. The CDR3 length is 11 residues. A J-beta primer mix and a sample-barcoded 5' primer were used in a second PCR of roughly 6 to 12 cycles. TCRdb recomputed calls from the 5' RACE reads with MiXCR, one row per CDR3 protein. The sample lists around 1,000,000 distinct CDR3 sequences; 25% were seen once. These records were also assigned to another study, of T cells of mothers and their children.

The sample taken for sequencing was blood. This TCR derives from a girl aged 2 to 9 in good health. The chain carries TRBV29-1 and TRBJ2-1; D unclear. The DNA of the CDR3 is TGCAGCGTTGCAAACAGCAATGAGCAGTTCTTC. It yields the protein CSVANSNEQFF.